The 28 T cell receptor beta chains presented below share a single source sample, sequenced in a study of shared clonotypes between healthy human individuals (dated by TCRdb to 2020 to 2021). Libraries were built with the immunoSEQ multiplex PCR assay. TCRdb's version of the immuneACCESS table is confined to in-frame rearrangements and falls short of the full clone set. An unresolved V gene accounts for under half of the shortfall where checked; the remainder is of unknown origin. The sample table holds about 660,000 clones, of which 74% were seen once. The biggest ten clones account for over 1.5% of the sample. The sample consisted of memory CD4+ T cells sorted from blood. The cell subset or site label, as the study defines it: CD45RA-negative fraction. Every receptor here comes from a woman younger than 45 in good health.

V and J are TRBV6-5 and TRBJ1-5; no clear D gene. V gave up 4 bases and J gave up 6 bases, with 13 bases separating them. From germline, CDR1 is MNHEY and CDR2 SVGAGI. The CDR3 is 14 amino acids. The CDR3 spells CASSSAGAGQPQHF. Here the CDR3 DNA reads TGTGCCAGCAGTTCGGCAGGTGCCGGTCAGCCCCAGCATTTT.

This chain connects TRBV29-1 to TRBJ1-4; no reliable D call. The germline V gene encodes CDR1 SQVTM and CDR2 ANQGSEA. V shed 5 bases and J shed 7 bases, with 14 bases lying between them. This CDR3 contains 13 residues. The CDR3 reads CSVPRVGSEKLFF. CDR3 nucleotide sequence: TGCAGCGTTCCAAGGGTTGGGAGTGAAAAACTGTTTTTT.

This chain links TRBV5-6 with TRBJ1-3; weak D call: TRBD1 (5 bases). The CDR3 has 16 residues. Between the trimmed V and J ends, which lost 3 bases and 4 bases, there was a span of 17 bases. Germline-derived CDR1 and CDR2 are SGHDT and YYEEEE. DNA for the CDR3: TGTGCCAGCAGCTCGTTGACAGTTAGCCTCGGAAACACCATATATTTT. This codes for CASSSLTVSLGNTIYF.

The genes are TRBV4-2 and TRBJ1-5, with a tentative D call TRBD1 (5 bases). This CDR3 is 18 amino acids long. Germline lookup yields CDR1 LGHNA and CDR2 YNFKEQ. Trimming removed 0 bases from V and 2 bases from J, with 17 bases in between. This chain's CDR3 is CASSQDVYEGRGNQPQHF. The CDR3 DNA reads as TGTGCCAGCAGCCAAGACGTTTATGAGGGGAGAGGCAATCAGCCCCAGCATTTT.

This chain links TRBV19 with TRBJ1-1; 9 bases are a match to TRBD1. The ends lost 6 bases at V and 0 bases at J; junction bases unmatched: 11. Germline lookup yields CDR1 LNHDA and CDR2 SQIVND (reference sequence). The CDR3 runs to 17 residues. The CDR3 sequence: CASRRGQGGPMNTEAFF. CDR3 bases: TGTGCCAGTAGACGGGGACAGGGCGGCCCCATGAACACTGAAGCTTTCTTT.

The chain combines TRBV4-2 with TRBJ1-5, with a weak D call TRBD1 (5 bases). Per the germline V gene, CDR1 is LGHNA and CDR2 is YNFKEQ. There are 16 residues in the CDR3. V was pared by 4 bases and J by 5 bases, with 18 bases between. This CDR3 is CASSPRSGTADQPQHF. Written as DNA, the CDR3 is TGTGCCAGCAGCCCCAGGTCGGGGACTGCAGATCAGCCCCAGCATTTT.

This clone appeared a few times. The chain recombines TRBV28 with TRBJ2-7; D is perhaps TRBD2 (5 bases). V lost 0 bases and J 5 bases, leaving 5 bases between the germline ends. CDR3 length: 12 amino acids. Looked up from germline, CDR1 is MDHEN and CDR2 is SYDVKM. The CDR3 is CASSLWGDEQYF. The DNA of the CDR3 is TGTGCCAGCAGTTTATGGGGAGACGAGCAGTACTTC. The full variable domain, rest sourced from reference TRBV28 and TRBJ2-7, is DVKVTQSSRYLVKRTGEKVFLECVQDMDHENMFWYRQDPGLGLRLIYFSYDVKMKEKGDIPEGYSVSREKKERFSLILESASTNQTSMYLCASSLWGDEQYFGPGTRLTVT.

The chain employs TRBV28 and TRBJ1-3, with D uncertain. The CDR3 spans 19 residues. Trimming stripped 6 bases from V and 0 bases from J, with 24 bases between. Germline-derived CDR1 and CDR2 are MDHEN and SYDVKM. The CDR3 bases are TGTGCCAGCAGACCTAAGCCCCACCTCGTCACGAGCTCTGGAAACACCATATATTTT. This sequence encodes CASRPKPHLVTSSGNTIYF.

As for this clone: This may come from a read error, since a much larger clone is one base off. Other nucleotide sequences in the sample specify the same CDR3. V and J are TRBV7-7 and TRBJ2-3; the D gene is possibly TRBD1 (6 bases). The germline V gene encodes CDR1 SSHAT and CDR2 FNYEAQ (reference sequence). V dropped 3 bases and J dropped 0 bases, with 7 bases sitting between them. The CDR3 runs 14 residues. The CDR3 nucleotides are TGTGCCAGCAGCTTGGGGGCGAGCACAGATACGCAGTATTTT. Translated, it gives CASSLGASTDTQYF.

This rearrangement joins TRBV2 to TRBJ2-3; 12 bases are a match to TRBD2. Germline lookup yields CDR1 SNHLY and CDR2 FYNNEI. The CDR3 has 14 residues. With V trimmed by 4 bases and J by 6 bases, 2 bases remained unmatched. The CDR3 loop reads CASSVTSGRDTQYF. In DNA, the CDR3 is TGTGCCAGCAGTGTTACTAGCGGGAGGGATACGCAGTATTTT.

V is TRBV11-2 and J is TRBJ2-3; the D is unclear. Per the germline V gene, CDR1 is SGHAT and CDR2 is FQNNGV. CDR3 length: 14 residues. V lost 1 base and J 2 bases, leaving 7 bases between the germline ends. CDR3 in amino acids: CASSLVAVTDTQYF. DNA of the CDR3: TGTGCCAGCAGCTTAGTGGCGGTCACAGATACGCAGTATTTT.

This chain uses TRBV5-4 with TRBJ2-7; weak D call: TRBD1 (6 bases). The V gene lost 1 base and the J gene lost 0 bases, with 14 bases spanning the gap. This CDR3 is built from 16 residues. Germline V CDR1 and CDR2: SGHNT, YYREEE (reference sequence). CDR3 nucleotides: TGTGCCAGCAGCTTGTCGTCAGGGGCCCACTCCTACGAGCAGTACTTC. It yields the protein CASSLSSGAHSYEQYF.

The genes are TRBV30 and TRBJ2-6; maybe TRBD2 (6 bases). Germline CDR1 reads GTSNPN; CDR2 reads SVGIG (reference sequence). With 3 bases removed from V and 3 bases from J, the gap between germline ends came to 21 bases. The CDR3 totals 18 residues. Here the CDR3 DNA reads TGTGCCTGGAGAATAGAACCGGGACTCCTCTTTGGGGCCAACGTCCTGACTTTC. Translation: CAWRIEPGLLFGANVLTF.

This clone was observed a few times. The rearrangement uses TRBV29-1 and TRBJ2-3; D perhaps matches TRBD2 (5 bases). Germline CDR1 SQVTM, CDR2 ANQGSEA. V shed 4 bases and J shed 2 bases, with 13 bases lying between them. This CDR3 region has 14 residues. The chain's CDR3 is CSVALSGLTDTQYF. The CDR3 bases are TGCAGCGTTGCCTTGAGCGGCCTCACAGATACGCAGTATTTT.

CDR3 nucleotide sequence: TGTGCCAGCAGCTCAACACTAGCGGGAGGCTACGAGCAGTACTTC. Protein sequence: CASSSTLAGGYEQYF. V gene TRBV11-2 combines with J gene TRBJ2-7; 12 bases line up with TRBD2. This CDR3 has 15 residues. CDR1 SGHAT and CDR2 FQNNGV come from the germline V gene. V lost 4 bases, J lost 3 bases, and 4 bases stayed unmatched.

In regard to this clone: Being one base from a much bigger clone, this may be a read error. The chain couples TRBV6-5 to TRBJ2-7, with TRBD2 matching over 12 bases. After removal of 6 bases from V and 2 bases from J, the junction contained 2 bases not matched to a gene. The CDR3 runs 14 residues. Looked up from germline, CDR1 is MNHEY and CDR2 is SVGAGI. Here the CDR3 DNA reads TGTGCCAGCAGAAGACTAGCGGGGGCCTACGAGCAGTACTTC. It yields the protein CASRRLAGAYEQYF.

This clone appeared a few times. The gene calls are TRBV6-5 and TRBJ2-1; a possible D gene is TRBD2 (5 bases). The V and J ends lost 5 bases and 5 bases respectively, with 16 bases between them. This CDR3 is built from 15 residues. The germline V gene has CDR1 MNHEY and CDR2 SVGAGI. The CDR3 region is CASSRTFRGNNEQFF. The CDR3 coding sequence is TGTGCCAGCAGTAGGACTTTTCGGGGAAACAATGAGCAGTTCTTC.

The chain uses TRBV10-1 and TRBJ1-1; D ambiguous. The ends were cut back, 3 bases at V and 1 base at J, with 9 bases in the middle. Per germline, CDR1 WNHNN and CDR2 SYGVQD (reference sequence). This CDR3 has 14 residues. The CDR3 bases are TGCGCCAGCAGTGAAACATTGGGGAACACTGAAGCTTTCTTT. Amino acids: CASSETLGNTEAFF.

The chain is built from TRBV5-6 and TRBJ2-5; 7 bases match TRBD2. Germline CDR1 reads SGHDT; CDR2 reads YYEEEE. CDR3 size: 15 residues. The V gene end was trimmed by 2 bases and the J gene end by 0 bases; junction bases not matched to a gene: 4. The CDR3 nucleotides read TGTGCCAGCAGCTTAGCGGGATCGTACCAAGAGACCCAGTACTTC. Its protein is CASSLAGSYQETQYF.

This clone is deemed medium-sized (0.01 to 0.1%). J is TRBJ2-7 and V is TRBV5-1, with D maybe TRBD2 (6 bases). Trimming took off 4 bases at V and 7 bases at J, with 18 bases between the two ends. The length of the CDR3 is 14 residues. CDR1 is SGHRS and CDR2 is YFSETQ in the germline V gene. As DNA, the CDR3 is TGCGCCAGCAGCCTGTGGGACTCCCGGGGGGAGCAGTACTTC. It is translated as CASSLWDSRGEQYF. Full variable domain (missing parts from reference TRBV5-1 and TRBJ2-7): KAGVTQTPRYLIKTRGQQVTLSCSPISGHRSVSWYQQTPGQGLQFLFEYFSETQRNKGNFPGRFSGRQFSNSRSEMNVSTLELGDSALYLCASSLWDSRGEQYFGPGTRLTVT.

The chain combines TRBV4-1 with TRBJ2-3; 14 positions agree with TRBD2. Trimming at V came to 1 base and at J to 8 bases, leaving 5 bases not matched to a gene. Germline V gene data show CDR1 as MGHRA and CDR2 as YSYEKL. The CDR3 is 16 amino acids. The CDR3 protein is CASSQGGLAGEFTQYF. The CDR3 region has the DNA TGCGCCAGCAGCCAAGGGGGACTAGCGGGAGAGTTTACGCAGTATTTT.

The gene calls are TRBV28 and TRBJ1-5, with TRBD1 as a possible D gene (6 bases). The CDR3 has 15 residues. V dropped 8 bases and J dropped 2 bases, with 16 bases sitting between them. Germline V gene lookup returns CDR1 MDHEN and CDR2 SYDVKM. The DNA for the CDR3 is TGTGCCAGCGGGACAAGGGTTAGAGGCAATCAGCCCCAGCATTTT. Translating gives CASGTRVRGNQPQHF.

The rearrangement uses TRBV7-9 and TRBJ2-1, with 12 bases lining up with TRBD2. Germline-derived CDR1 and CDR2 are SEHNR and FQNEAQ (reference sequence). This CDR3 region has 15 residues. V lost 3 bases to trimming and J lost 4 bases; unmatched junction nucleotides: 1. The CDR3 nucleotides read TGTGCCAGCAGCTTCACTAGCGGGAGGTACAATGAGCAGTTCTTC. It codes for CASSFTSGRYNEQFF.

CDR3 in DNA: TGTGCCAGCAGTTCAAGCAGGGCTAGCAATCAGCCCCAGCATTTT. Residues: CASSSSRASNQPQHF. The V call is TRBV27, the J call TRBJ1-5; TRBD1 is a possible D gene (5 bases). This CDR3 comprises 15 residues. Germline assignment: CDR1 MNHEY and CDR2 SMNVEV (reference sequence). Trimming left V 4 bases short and J 0 bases short, with 10 bases between.

This clone was found a few times. The sample contains more than one DNA sequence encoding this CDR3. This chain connects TRBV6-1 to TRBJ2-7; 8 nucleotides match TRBD1. This CDR3 has 15 residues. Germline trimming cut 1 base from V and 2 bases from J; bases unmatched to any gene: 4. Germline loops: CDR1 MNHNS, CDR2 SASEGT. The CDR3 bases are TGTGCCAGCAGTGAAGGGGGGACAGGAGCCTACGAGCAGTACTTC. Encoded protein: CASSEGGTGAYEQYF.

This sequence joins TRBV7-2 and TRBJ2-7; perhaps TRBD2 as D (6 bases). Trimming pared 5 bases from V and 4 bases from J, leaving 21 bases between. Germline assignment: CDR1 SGHTA and CDR2 FQGNSA. The CDR3 is 16 residues long. CDR3 in amino acids: CASSEAPGTVRYEQYF. In nucleotides, the CDR3 is TGTGCCAGCAGCGAAGCCCCCGGGACTGTGAGGTACGAGCAGTACTTC.

There are a few counts of this clone. The chain uses TRBV11-3 and TRBJ1-3; D is undetermined. The CDR3 covers 16 residues. The germline V gene has CDR1 SGHNT and CDR2 YENEEA. V lost 3 bases, J lost 6 bases, and 18 bases lay in between. In DNA form, the CDR3 reads TGTGCCAGCAGCTTGTGCCACACTAAGATACTAAACACCATATATTTT. It yields the protein CASSLCHTKILNTIYF.

The DNA of the CDR3 is TGTGCCAGCAGTTTAGGTCCAGGGAACACCGGGGAGCTGTTTTTT. Its translation: CASSLGPGNTGELFF. The chain joins TRBV27 to TRBJ2-2, with D unresolved. The CDR3 has 15 residues. V lost 2 bases and J 1 base, leaving 8 bases between the germline ends. CDR1 is MNHEY and CDR2 is SMNVEV in the germline V gene (reference sequence).